These 9 T cell receptor beta chains came from one sample sequenced in a study of cytomegalovirus exposure and HLA in healthy donors. Profiled with immunoSEQ multiplex PCR; TCRdb holds only in-frame clones, not every one. Of approximately 150,000 clones in the sample, approximately 90% were seen once. Material: PBMCs. These receptors all come from a man between 18 and 35 years old in good health and CMV-seropositive.

The V gene is TRBV9, the J gene TRBJ2-5; possibly TRBD2 for D (6 bases). Germline assignment: CDR1 SGDLS and CDR2 YYNGEE. V was pared by 5 bases and J by 0 bases, with 11 bases between. The CDR3 contains 14 residues. This chain's CDR3 is CASRGRTHQETQYF. In DNA, the CDR3 is TGTGCCAGCAGGGGGAGGACCCACCAAGAGACCCAGTACTTC.

This clone was seen just once. This chain connects TRBV14 to TRBJ2-1, with 8 nucleotides matching TRBD2. This CDR3 is built from 16 residues. V was clipped by 4 bases and J by 3 bases; unmatched bases: 8. CDR1 and CDR2 (germline): SGHDN, FVKESK. CDR3 sequence: CASSRARLAYYNEQFF. In DNA, the CDR3 is TGTGCCAGCAGCCGAGCCAGACTAGCGTACTACAATGAGCAGTTCTTC.

CDR3 amino acids: CASSIGFGEPQHF. The CDR3, as DNA: TGTGCCAGTAGTATAGGGTTTGGAGAGCCCCAGCATTTT. The chain employs TRBV19 and TRBJ1-5; D call uncertain. Trimming stripped 1 base from V and 8 bases from J, with 9 bases between. CDR3 length equals 13 residues. The germline V gene encodes CDR1 LNHDA and CDR2 SQIVND (reference sequence).

The gene calls are TRBV19 and TRBJ1-1; 8 bases match TRBD1. There are 15 residues in the CDR3. The germline CDR1 and CDR2 sequences are LNHDA and SQIVND (reference sequence). J was trimmed by 1 base and V by 4 bases; bases with no gene match: 5. The CDR3 DNA reads as TGTGCCAGTAGTACATGGACAGGGAGGAACACTGAAGCTTTCTTT. It translates to CASSTWTGRNTEAFF. The full variable domain, in which reference TRBV19 and TRBJ1-1 provide the parts outside the CDR3, is DGGITQSPKYLFRKEGQNVTLSCEQNLNHDAMYWYRQDPGQGLRLIYYSQIVNDFQKGDIAEGYSVSREKKESFPLTVTSAQKNPTAFYLCASSTWTGRNTEAFFGQGTRLTVV.

The chain combines TRBV6-6 with TRBJ2-3; the match to TRBD1 covers 8 bases. CDR3 length: 15 amino acids. The V segment lost 7 bases and the J segment 2 bases; nucleotides outside the gene matches: 8. Germline CDR1 and CDR2: MNHNY and SVGAGI (reference sequence). The CDR3 spells CASNFQGAPTDTQYF. CDR3 sequence (DNA): TGTGCCAGCAACTTCCAGGGGGCTCCCACAGATACGCAGTATTTT.

This chain joins TRBV27 and TRBJ2-4, with no clear D. Germline V gives CDR1 MNHEY, CDR2 SMNVEV (reference sequence). This CDR3 is built from 15 residues. V was pared by 6 bases and J by 1 base, with 13 bases between. CDR3 loop: CASSPGGSAKNIQYF. CDR3 DNA: TGTGCCAGCAGCCCAGGTGGATCTGCCAAAAACATTCAGTACTTC.

J is TRBJ2-3 and V is TRBV7-5; TRBD2, as called in the table, went unchecked against the DNA. TRBV7-5 is marked as a pseudogene. The CDR3 sequence is 18 residues long. The CDR3 protein is CVRSPLPGTSGSTDTQYF. CDR3 coding DNA: TGTGTCAGAAGCCCTCTGCCCGGGACTAGCGGGAGCACAGATACGCAGTATTTT.

V usage is TRBV19 and J usage is TRBJ1-2; 10 bases align to TRBD1. The J segment lost 6 bases and the V segment lost 10 bases, leaving 5 bases of the junction unmatched. Germline CDR1 and CDR2: LNHDA and SQIVND (reference sequence). This CDR3 comprises 12 residues. CDR3 sequence: CATSDRGDGYTF. DNA for the CDR3: TGTGCCACCTCGGACAGGGGGGATGGCTACACCTTC.

V usage is TRBV25-1 and J usage is TRBJ1-2, with TRBD1 as a possible D gene (5 bases). The CDR3 is made up of 18 amino acids. Germline assignment: CDR1 MGHDK and CDR2 SYGVNS. V lost 2 bases and J lost 0, with 19 bases in between. In nucleotides, the CDR3 is TGTGCCAGCAGTGAACTTTCTCCGACAGTCGGAACTAACTATGGCTACACCTTC. Translating gives CASSELSPTVGTNYGYTF.